A selection of T cell receptor beta chains follows, all from one sample in a study of blood T cell repertoires in COVID-19. The protocol was immunoSEQ multiplex PCR, while the TCRdb copy is restricted to in-frame clones and leaves out a portion. The sample lists about 250,000 clones, roughly 77% occurring once. Sequencing was carried out using peripheral blood. The receptors here all came from a woman older than 75 with acute or convalescent COVID-19. Both conserved end residues are part of each CDR3. Fields, in order: D gene, V gene, J gene, clone size, CDR3 protein, CDR3 DNA. A D gene is named only where the DNA matches it firmly. The size field is filled for only some rows; it gives once, few, many or a size class.

d_call: NA; v_call: TRBV9; j_call: TRBJ1-1; clone_size: NA; cdr3_aa: CASSVKPGEAFF; cdr3_nt: TGTGCCAGCAGCGTAAAACCGGGGGAAGCTTTCTTT
d_call: NA; v_call: TRBV27; j_call: TRBJ2-3; clone_size: once; cdr3_aa: CASSLRGSLTDTQYF; cdr3_nt: TGTGCCAGCAGTTTACGCGGGTCACTCACAGATACGCAGTATTTT
d_call: NA; v_call: TRBV3-1/TRBV3-2; j_call: TRBJ1-3; clone_size: NA; cdr3_aa: CASSQDRGSPTGNTIYF; cdr3_nt: TGTGCCAGCAGCCAAGATAGGGGGTCGCCCACTGGAAACACCATATATTTT
d_call: TRBD2; v_call: TRBV19; j_call: TRBJ2-6; clone_size: NA; cdr3_aa: CASSIWASGSSGANVLTF; cdr3_nt: TGTGCCAGTAGTATTTGGGCTAGCGGGAGTTCGGGGGCCAACGTCCTGACTTTC
d_call: NA; v_call: TRBV6-2/TRBV6-3; j_call: TRBJ2-7; clone_size: few; cdr3_aa: CASSPSRGTGRTYEQYF; cdr3_nt: TGTGCCAGCAGCCCCTCCCGGGGGACTGGGAGAACCTACGAGCAGTACTTC
d_call: TRBD2; v_call: TRBV7-8; j_call: TRBJ2-7; clone_size: NA; cdr3_aa: CASSYRGREGEQYF; cdr3_nt: TGTGCCAGCAGCTATCGCGGCAGGGAGGGCGAGCAGTACTTC
d_call: TRBD1; v_call: TRBV7-2; j_call: TRBJ2-5; clone_size: few; cdr3_aa: CASSPRTGQETQYF; cdr3_nt: TGTGCCAGCAGCCCAAGGACAGGACAAGAGACCCAGTACTTC
d_call: NA; v_call: TRBV15; j_call: TRBJ2-7; clone_size: NA; cdr3_aa: CATSRGLEGASSYEQYF; cdr3_nt: TGTGCCACCAGCAGAGGGTTGGAGGGGGCGAGCTCCTACGAGCAGTACTTC
d_call: NA; v_call: TRBV6-6; j_call: TRBJ1-2; clone_size: few; cdr3_aa: CASSNGGENGDYGYTF; cdr3_nt: TGTGCCAGCAGTAACGGCGGGGAAAACGGTGACTATGGCTACACCTTC
d_call: NA; v_call: TRBV30; j_call: TRBJ2-7; clone_size: NA; cdr3_aa: CAWSSSLPGEQYF; cdr3_nt: TGTGCCTGGAGTTCTTCCCTCCCCGGGGAGCAGTACTTC
d_call: TRBD1; v_call: TRBV5-4; j_call: TRBJ1-1; clone_size: NA; cdr3_aa: CASSFTGGTEAFF; cdr3_nt: TGTGCCAGCAGCTTTACAGGGGGCACTGAAGCTTTCTTT
d_call: NA; v_call: TRBV11-2; j_call: TRBJ2-1; clone_size: NA; cdr3_aa: CASTFGSGNSYNEQFF; cdr3_nt: TGTGCCAGCACCTTCGGGTCCGGGAACTCCTACAATGAGCAGTTCTTC
d_call: TRBD1; v_call: TRBV18; j_call: TRBJ2-3; clone_size: few; cdr3_aa: CASSPLRGPTSSTDTQYF; cdr3_nt: TGTGCCAGCTCACCACTCAGGGGGCCGACTTCTAGCACAGATACGCAGTATTTT
d_call: TRBD2; v_call: TRBV5-4; j_call: TRBJ2-5; clone_size: NA; cdr3_aa: CASSQGLAGGGETQYF; cdr3_nt: TGTGCCAGCAGCCAGGGACTAGCGGGAGGTGGAGAGACCCAGTACTTC
d_call: NA; v_call: TRBV11-2; j_call: TRBJ1-3; clone_size: few; cdr3_aa: CASSSVSGAKGNTIYF; cdr3_nt: TGTGCCAGCAGCTCGGTGTCAGGGGCTAAAGGAAACACCATATATTTT
d_call: NA; v_call: TRBV29-1; j_call: TRBJ2-7; clone_size: NA; cdr3_aa: CSVFRDTSSYEQYF; cdr3_nt: TGCAGCGTATTCCGGGACACCTCGTCCTACGAGCAGTACTTC
d_call: TRBD1; v_call: TRBV6-5; j_call: TRBJ1-6; clone_size: NA; cdr3_aa: CASTGTVNSPLHF; cdr3_nt: TGTGCCAGCACCGGGACAGTAAATTCACCCCTCCACTTT
d_call: NA; v_call: TRBV11-1; j_call: TRBJ2-1; clone_size: NA; cdr3_aa: CASSHYDRPNEQFF; cdr3_nt: TGTGCCAGCAGCCACTATGACAGGCCCAATGAGCAGTTCTTC
d_call: TRBD2; v_call: TRBV3-1/TRBV3-2; j_call: TRBJ2-1; clone_size: once; cdr3_aa: CASSRAGVFYNEQFF; cdr3_nt: TGTGCCAGCAGCCGGGCGGGAGTTTTCTACAATGAGCAGTTCTTC
d_call: TRBD1; v_call: TRBV9; j_call: TRBJ2-1; clone_size: NA; cdr3_aa: CASSARQGALMGEQFF; cdr3_nt: TGTGCCAGCAGCGCCAGACAGGGGGCCTTGATGGGTGAGCAGTTCTTC
d_call: NA; v_call: TRBV9; j_call: TRBJ1-3; clone_size: NA; cdr3_aa: CASSVGQDSGNTIYF; cdr3_nt: TGTGCCAGCAGCGTAGGACAGGACTCTGGAAACACCATATATTTT
d_call: NA; v_call: TRBV18; j_call: TRBJ1-4; clone_size: NA; cdr3_aa: CASSPRGTNEKLFF; cdr3_nt: TGTGCCAGCTCACCAAGGGGAACTAATGAAAAACTGTTTTTT
d_call: NA; v_call: TRBV28; j_call: TRBJ1-5; clone_size: NA; cdr3_aa: CASSLSRNQPQHF; cdr3_nt: TGTGCCAGCAGTTTGAGTCGGAATCAGCCCCAGCATTTT
d_call: TRBD2; v_call: TRBV5-1; j_call: TRBJ2-2; clone_size: NA; cdr3_aa: CASSPLVAGANTGELFF; cdr3_nt: TGCGCCAGCAGCCCCTTAGTAGCGGGGGCTAACACCGGGGAGCTGTTTTTT
d_call: NA; v_call: TRBV10-2; j_call: TRBJ2-3; clone_size: NA; cdr3_aa: CASTRVLDTQYF; cdr3_nt: TGCGCCAGCACCCGGGTTCTGGATACGCAGTATTTT
d_call: TRBD1; v_call: TRBV19; j_call: TRBJ1-6; clone_size: NA; cdr3_aa: CATGQGYNSPLHF; cdr3_nt: TGTGCCACGGGACAGGGCTATAATTCACCCCTCCACTTT
d_call: TRBD1; v_call: TRBV6-2/TRBV6-3; j_call: TRBJ2-6; clone_size: NA; cdr3_aa: CASSPRDRGNTRGANVLTF; cdr3_nt: TGTGCCAGCAGTCCCCGAGACAGGGGAAATACGAGAGGGGCCAACGTCCTGACTTTC
d_call: TRBD2; v_call: TRBV5-4; j_call: TRBJ2-1; clone_size: few; cdr3_aa: CASSLGTSGGSEQFF; cdr3_nt: TGTGCCAGCAGCTTGGGGACTAGCGGGGGCAGTGAGCAGTTCTTC
d_call: NA; v_call: TRBV25-1; j_call: TRBJ2-1; clone_size: NA; cdr3_aa: CASSERAYNEQFF; cdr3_nt: TGTGCCAGCAGTGAGCGGGCCTACAATGAGCAGTTCTTC
d_call: TRBD1; v_call: TRBV19; j_call: TRBJ2-5; clone_size: NA; cdr3_aa: CASTDRGRETQYF; cdr3_nt: TGTGCCAGCACGGACAGGGGACGGGAGACCCAGTACTTC
d_call: TRBD1; v_call: TRBV6-5; j_call: TRBJ2-7; clone_size: NA; cdr3_aa: CASRPPDRGTYEQYF; cdr3_nt: TGTGCCAGCAGACCACCCGACAGGGGAACCTACGAGCAGTACTTC
d_call: TRBD1; v_call: TRBV18; j_call: TRBJ1-4; clone_size: NA; cdr3_aa: CASSPSTGAENEKLFF; cdr3_nt: TGTGCCAGCTCACCCTCTACAGGGGCTGAGAATGAAAAACTGTTTTTT
d_call: TRBD2; v_call: TRBV5-1; j_call: TRBJ2-2; clone_size: NA; cdr3_aa: CASAPQTLSGSWSTGELFF; cdr3_nt: TGCGCCAGCGCCCCCCAAACCCTTAGCGGGAGTTGGAGCACCGGGGAGCTGTTTTTT
d_call: NA; v_call: TRBV6-1; j_call: TRBJ2-4; clone_size: NA; cdr3_aa: CASSEQGGENIQYF; cdr3_nt: TGTGCCAGCAGTGAGCAGGGGGGTGAAAACATTCAGTACTTC
d_call: NA; v_call: TRBV18; j_call: TRBJ2-1; clone_size: NA; cdr3_aa: CASSPAFGGLYNEQFF; cdr3_nt: TGTGCCAGCTCACCCGCCTTTGGAGGGCTATACAATGAGCAGTTCTTC
d_call: TRBD1; v_call: TRBV4-1; j_call: TRBJ1-5; clone_size: NA; cdr3_aa: CASSQGPHRGGNQPQHF; cdr3_nt: TGCGCCAGCAGCCAAGGGCCCCACAGGGGTGGCAATCAGCCCCAGCATTTT
d_call: TRBD2; v_call: TRBV9; j_call: TRBJ2-7; clone_size: once; cdr3_aa: CASSVSSGSPYEQYF; cdr3_nt: TGTGCCAGCAGCGTGTCTAGCGGGAGTCCCTATGAGCAGTACTTC
d_call: TRBD2; v_call: TRBV19; j_call: TRBJ2-3; clone_size: NA; cdr3_aa: CASSFGGTSTDTQYF; cdr3_nt: TGTGCCAGTAGTTTCGGGGGGACTAGCACAGATACGCAGTATTTT
d_call: TRBD1; v_call: TRBV3-1/TRBV3-2; j_call: TRBJ1-2; clone_size: NA; cdr3_aa: CASSKAQGAGYGYTF; cdr3_nt: TGTGCCAGCAGCAAAGCACAGGGGGCCGGCTATGGCTACACCTTC
d_call: NA; v_call: TRBV27; j_call: TRBJ2-7; clone_size: NA; cdr3_aa: CASSYRRGTGTYEQYF; cdr3_nt: TGTGCCAGCAGTTACAGGCGGGGGACAGGAACCTACGAGCAGTACTTC
d_call: NA; v_call: TRBV7-9; j_call: TRBJ1-1; clone_size: NA; cdr3_aa: CASSAQENTEAFF; cdr3_nt: TGTGCCAGCAGCGCACAAGAGAACACTGAAGCTTTCTTT
d_call: TRBD1; v_call: TRBV2; j_call: TRBJ2-5; clone_size: NA; cdr3_aa: CASSEVGQGGETQYF; cdr3_nt: TGTGCCAGCAGTGAAGTAGGACAGGGAGGAGAGACCCAGTACTTC
d_call: NA; v_call: TRBV30; j_call: TRBJ1-1; clone_size: NA; cdr3_aa: CAWSPVDEAFF; cdr3_nt: TGTGCCTGGAGCCCGGTAGATGAAGCTTTCTTT
d_call: NA; v_call: TRBV6-5; j_call: TRBJ2-3; clone_size: NA; cdr3_aa: CASSPGLLADTQYF; cdr3_nt: TGTGCCAGCAGCCCCGGACTTTTGGCAGATACGCAGTATTTT
d_call: TRBD1; v_call: TRBV14; j_call: TRBJ1-2; clone_size: NA; cdr3_aa: CASSQVAGQNYGYTF; cdr3_nt: TGTGCCAGCAGCCAAGTTGCGGGACAGAACTATGGCTACACCTTC
d_call: NA; v_call: TRBV18; j_call: TRBJ2-1; clone_size: NA; cdr3_aa: CASSPDTSSYNEQFF; cdr3_nt: TGTGCCAGCTCACCGGACACGAGCTCCTACAATGAGCAGTTCTTC
d_call: NA; v_call: TRBV19; j_call: TRBJ1-1; clone_size: once; cdr3_aa: CASRELTGMNTEAFF; cdr3_nt: TGTGCCAGTCGAGAACTAACAGGTATGAACACTGAAGCTTTCTTT
d_call: NA; v_call: TRBV11-2; j_call: TRBJ2-1; clone_size: NA; cdr3_aa: CASSLDRVGDEQFF; cdr3_nt: TGTGCCAGCAGCTTAGATCGGGTAGGGGATGAGCAGTTCTTC
d_call: TRBD1; v_call: TRBV5-1; j_call: TRBJ1-1; clone_size: NA; cdr3_aa: CASSPTGGVGMNTEAFF; cdr3_nt: TGCGCCAGCAGCCCGACAGGGGGAGTGGGTATGAACACTGAAGCTTTCTTT
d_call: TRBD1; v_call: TRBV19; j_call: TRBJ1-5; clone_size: once; cdr3_aa: CASSRAGTGARQPQHF; cdr3_nt: TGTGCCAGTAGTCGGGCAGGGACAGGGGCGAGACAGCCCCAGCATTTT
d_call: TRBD1; v_call: TRBV6-5; j_call: TRBJ1-4; clone_size: NA; cdr3_aa: CASRTGATNEKLFF; cdr3_nt: TGTGCCAGCAGGACAGGGGCAACTAATGAAAAACTGTTTTTT
d_call: TRBD1; v_call: TRBV28; j_call: TRBJ2-6; clone_size: NA; cdr3_aa: CASTSTGPGANVLTF; cdr3_nt: TGTGCCAGCACCTCGACAGGGCCTGGGGCCAACGTCCTGACTTTC
d_call: NA; v_call: TRBV23-1; j_call: TRBJ1-1; clone_size: few; cdr3_aa: CASPFVELTEAFF; cdr3_nt: TGCGCCAGCCCTTTTGTTGAACTCACTGAAGCTTTCTTT
d_call: TRBD1; v_call: TRBV6-1; j_call: TRBJ1-2; clone_size: NA; cdr3_aa: CASSEPTGAVYGYTF; cdr3_nt: TGTGCCAGCAGTGAACCGACAGGGGCGGTCTATGGCTACACCTTC
d_call: TRBD2; v_call: TRBV5-1; j_call: TRBJ2-5; clone_size: NA; cdr3_aa: CATSGGAPRETQYF; cdr3_nt: TGCGCCACTAGCGGGGGGGCACCACGGGAGACCCAGTACTTC
d_call: TRBD1; v_call: TRBV6-4; j_call: TRBJ2-7; clone_size: NA; cdr3_aa: CASSRGKHEQYF; cdr3_nt: TGTGCCAGCAGCAGGGGGAAACACGAGCAGTACTTC
d_call: TRBD2; v_call: TRBV6-5; j_call: TRBJ2-7; clone_size: NA; cdr3_aa: CASRLAGAEQYF; cdr3_nt: TGTGCCAGTAGACTAGCGGGGGCCGAGCAGTACTTC
d_call: TRBD1; v_call: TRBV30; j_call: TRBJ2-7; clone_size: NA; cdr3_aa: CAWDRDRAYEQYF; cdr3_nt: TGTGCCTGGGACCGGGACAGGGCCTACGAGCAGTACTTC